This T cell receptor beta chain was recorded in a study of T-cell reconstitution after alpha-beta-depleted transplantation in children. Findings and limits, study-wide: Expanded clones from the graft, numbering several hundred, reportedly supplied alpha-beta T cells about two months after transplant. Once a year had passed after transplant, T-cell counts and diversity came mostly from newly produced T cells.

By share, this clonotype ranks as medium-sized. Its antigen is undetermined. As it was prepared, the TCRbeta library received unique molecular identifiers. Each CDR3 protein is one row after TCRdb ran MiXCR on the PCR reads. The repertoire has some 180,000 distinct CDR3 sequences, approximately 7% of them found once; the top ten carry just over 5.5%. Per germline, CDR1 SGHAT and CDR2 FQNNGV. The CDR3 spans 15 residues. Between the trimmed V and J ends, which lost 5 bases and 4 bases, there was a span of 18 bases. The sample in question was PBMCs, obtained before TCRalphabeta/CD19-depleted stem cell transplant. The V and J genes are TRBV11-2 and TRBJ2-7; D uncertain. The TCR was taken from a boy aged 2-15 years with acute lymphoblastic leukemia, due to receive a stem cell transplant. In DNA form, the CDR3 reads TGTGCCAGCAGCCTTGGGCCCTCTGGGGTGTACGAGCAGTACTTC. Amino acid sequence: CASSLGPSGVYEQYF.